The T cell receptor beta chain described here comes from a study of T cells expressing NK-cell markers. 5'RACE template switching built TCR beta cDNA with unique molecular identifiers. TCRdb re-called the 5' RACE reads and shows each CDR3 protein once, DNA omitted. The table lists roughly 430,000 distinct CDR3 sequences. Germline V gene data show CDR1 as SGHRS and CDR2 as YFSETQ. This CDR3 comprises 14 residues. The source material was blood T cells: a sorted CD56 or NKG2C T cell subset, CD4+ or CD8+ T cells, or bulk PBMC T cells (not recorded which). The chain carries TRBV5-1 and TRBJ2-7; TCRdb designates TRBD2, a call that cannot be tested without DNA. This TCR was recovered from a woman aged 18 to 69 in good health. The CDR3 loop reads CASSPGTSGREQYF.